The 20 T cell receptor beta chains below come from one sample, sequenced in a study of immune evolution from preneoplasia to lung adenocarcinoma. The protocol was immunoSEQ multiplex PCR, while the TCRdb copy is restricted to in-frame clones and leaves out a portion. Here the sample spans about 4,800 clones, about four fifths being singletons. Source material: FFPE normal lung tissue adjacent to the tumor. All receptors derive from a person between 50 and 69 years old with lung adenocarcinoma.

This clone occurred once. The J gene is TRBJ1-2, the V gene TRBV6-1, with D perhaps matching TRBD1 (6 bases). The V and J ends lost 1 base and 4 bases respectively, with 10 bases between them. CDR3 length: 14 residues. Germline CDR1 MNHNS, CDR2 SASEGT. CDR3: CASSEVGQFYGYTF. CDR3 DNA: TGTGCCAGCAGTGAAGTCGGACAGTTCTATGGCTACACCTTC.

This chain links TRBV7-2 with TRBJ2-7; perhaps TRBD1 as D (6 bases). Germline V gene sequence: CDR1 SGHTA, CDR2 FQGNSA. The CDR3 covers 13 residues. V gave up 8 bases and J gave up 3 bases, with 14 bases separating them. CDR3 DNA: TGTGCCAGCCGCGTCCGGGACAACTACGAGCAGTACTTC. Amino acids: CASRVRDNYEQYF.

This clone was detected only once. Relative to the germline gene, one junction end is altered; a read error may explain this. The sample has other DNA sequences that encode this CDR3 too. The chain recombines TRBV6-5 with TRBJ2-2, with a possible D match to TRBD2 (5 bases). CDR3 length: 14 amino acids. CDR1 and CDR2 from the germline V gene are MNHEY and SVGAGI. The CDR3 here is CASSYEWNTGELFF. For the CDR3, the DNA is TGTGCCAGCAGTTACGAGTGGAACACCGGGGAACTGTTTTTT.

The CDR3 sequence: CASSRGFTSYEQYF. CDR3 DNA sequence: TGTGCCAGTAGTCGCGGGTTCACTTCCTACGAGCAGTACTTC. J is TRBJ2-7 and V is TRBV19; possible D gene TRBD2, 5 bases. The CDR3 is 14 amino acids. V lost 5 bases, J lost 1 base, and 12 bases lay in between. Per the germline V gene, CDR1 is LNHDA and CDR2 is SQIVND (reference sequence). Drawing the rest from reference TRBV19 and TRBJ2-7, the complete variable domain is DGGITQSPKYLFRKEGQNVTLSCEQNLNHDAMYWYRQDPGQGLRLIYYSQIVNDFQKGDIAEGYSVSREKKESFPLTVTSAQKNPTAFYLCASSRGFTSYEQYFGPGTRLTVT.

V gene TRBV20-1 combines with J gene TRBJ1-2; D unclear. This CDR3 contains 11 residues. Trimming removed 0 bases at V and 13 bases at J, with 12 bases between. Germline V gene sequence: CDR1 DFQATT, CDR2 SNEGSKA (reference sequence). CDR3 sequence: CSARDSQLSTF. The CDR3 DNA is TGCAGTGCTAGAGATTCCCAGTTGAGCACCTTC.

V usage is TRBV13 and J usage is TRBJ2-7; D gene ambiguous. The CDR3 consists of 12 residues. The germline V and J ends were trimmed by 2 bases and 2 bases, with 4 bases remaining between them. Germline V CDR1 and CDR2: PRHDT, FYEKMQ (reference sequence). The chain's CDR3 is CASSLNTYEQYF. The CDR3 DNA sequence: TGTGCCAGCAGCTTAAACACCTACGAGCAGTACTTC.

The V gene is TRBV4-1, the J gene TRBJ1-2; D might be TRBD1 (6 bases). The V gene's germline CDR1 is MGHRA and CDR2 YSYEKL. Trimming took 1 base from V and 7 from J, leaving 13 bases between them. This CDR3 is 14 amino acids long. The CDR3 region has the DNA TGCGCCAGCAGCCAAGCCGGGACAAATACTGGCTACACCTTC. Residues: CASSQAGTNTGYTF.

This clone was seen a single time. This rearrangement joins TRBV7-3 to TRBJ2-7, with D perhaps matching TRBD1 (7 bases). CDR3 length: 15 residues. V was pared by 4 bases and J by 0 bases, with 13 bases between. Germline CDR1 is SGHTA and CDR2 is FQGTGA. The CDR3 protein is CASSSSGGSSYEQYF. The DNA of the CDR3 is TGTGCCAGCAGCTCGTCAGGGGGGAGCTCCTACGAGCAGTACTTC.

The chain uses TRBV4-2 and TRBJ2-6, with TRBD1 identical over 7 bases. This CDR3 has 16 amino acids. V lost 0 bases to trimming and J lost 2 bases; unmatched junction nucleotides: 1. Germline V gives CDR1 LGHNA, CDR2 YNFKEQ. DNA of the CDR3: TGTGCCAGCAGCCAAGAAACAGGGGCTGGGGCCAACGTCCTGACTTTC. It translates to CASSQETGAGANVLTF.

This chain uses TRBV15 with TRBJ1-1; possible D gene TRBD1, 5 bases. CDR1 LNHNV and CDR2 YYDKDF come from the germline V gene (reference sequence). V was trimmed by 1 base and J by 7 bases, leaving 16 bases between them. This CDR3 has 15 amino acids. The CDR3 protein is CATSRARQGVNEAFF. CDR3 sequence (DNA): TGTGCCACCAGCAGAGCGCGGCAGGGAGTAAATGAAGCTTTCTTT.

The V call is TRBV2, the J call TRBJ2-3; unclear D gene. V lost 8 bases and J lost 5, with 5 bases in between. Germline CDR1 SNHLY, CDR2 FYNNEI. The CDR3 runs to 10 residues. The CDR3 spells CASEEDTQYF. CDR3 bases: TGTGCCAGCGAGGAAGATACGCAGTATTTT.

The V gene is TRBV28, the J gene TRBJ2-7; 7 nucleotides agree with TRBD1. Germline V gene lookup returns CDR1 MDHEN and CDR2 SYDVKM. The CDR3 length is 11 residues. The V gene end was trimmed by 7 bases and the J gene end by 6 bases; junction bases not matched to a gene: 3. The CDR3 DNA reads TGTGCCAGCAATAGGGGGCCCGAGCAGTACTTC. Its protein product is CASNRGPEQYF.

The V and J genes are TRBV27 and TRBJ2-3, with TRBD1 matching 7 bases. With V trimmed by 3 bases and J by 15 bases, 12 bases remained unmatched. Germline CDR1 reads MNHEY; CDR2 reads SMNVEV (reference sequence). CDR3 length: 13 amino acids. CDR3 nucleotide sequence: TGTGCCAGCAGTTTTAACCGGGACAGTGCCTCTTATTTT. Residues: CASSFNRDSASYF.

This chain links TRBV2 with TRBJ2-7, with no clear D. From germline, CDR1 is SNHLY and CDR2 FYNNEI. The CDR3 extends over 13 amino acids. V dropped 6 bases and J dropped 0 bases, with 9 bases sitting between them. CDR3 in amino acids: CASRGLSSYEQYF. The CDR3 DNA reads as TGTGCCAGCAGAGGCTTAAGCTCCTACGAGCAGTACTTC. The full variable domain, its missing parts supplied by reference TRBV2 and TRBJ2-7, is EPEVTQTPSHQVTQMGQEVILRCVPISNHLYFYWYRQILGQKVEFLVSFYNNEISEKSEIFDDQFSVERPDGSNFTLKIRSTKLEDSAMYFCASRGLSSYEQYFGPGTRLTVT.

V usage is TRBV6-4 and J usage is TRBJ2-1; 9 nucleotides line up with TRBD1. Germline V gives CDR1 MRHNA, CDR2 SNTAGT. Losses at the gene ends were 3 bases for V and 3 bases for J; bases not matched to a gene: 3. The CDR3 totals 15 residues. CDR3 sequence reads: CASSEGDRDYNEQFF. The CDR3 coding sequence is TGTGCCAGCAGTGAGGGGGACAGGGACTACAATGAGCAGTTCTTC.

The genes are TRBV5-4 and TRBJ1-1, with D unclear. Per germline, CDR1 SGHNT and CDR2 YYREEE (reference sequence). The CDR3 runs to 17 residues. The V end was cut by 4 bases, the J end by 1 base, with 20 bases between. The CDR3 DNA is TGTGCCAGCAGCCGCAAGCTCTTGTGGCAGCAGAACACTGAAGCTTTCTTT. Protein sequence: CASSRKLLWQQNTEAFF. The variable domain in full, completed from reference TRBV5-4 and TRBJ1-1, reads ETGVTQSPTHLIKTRGQQVTLRCSSQSGHNTVSWYQQALGQGPQFIFQYYREEENGRGNFPPRFSGLQFPNYSSELNVNALELDDSALYLCASSRKLLWQQNTEAFFGQGTRLTVV.

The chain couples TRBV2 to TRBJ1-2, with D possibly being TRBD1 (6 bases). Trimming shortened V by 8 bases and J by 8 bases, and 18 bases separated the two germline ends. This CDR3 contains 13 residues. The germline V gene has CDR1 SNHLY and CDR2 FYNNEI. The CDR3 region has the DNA TGTGCCAGCCGAGTTGGGGGGCATGAGGGCTACACCTTC. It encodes CASRVGGHEGYTF.

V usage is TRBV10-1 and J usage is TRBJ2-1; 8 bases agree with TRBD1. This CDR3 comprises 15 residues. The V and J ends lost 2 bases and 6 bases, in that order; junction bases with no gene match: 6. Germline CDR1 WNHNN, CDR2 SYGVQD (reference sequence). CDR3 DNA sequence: TGCGCCAGCAGTGAGGGTGGGACAGGAGGCAATGAGCAGTTCTTC. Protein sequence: CASSEGGTGGNEQFF.

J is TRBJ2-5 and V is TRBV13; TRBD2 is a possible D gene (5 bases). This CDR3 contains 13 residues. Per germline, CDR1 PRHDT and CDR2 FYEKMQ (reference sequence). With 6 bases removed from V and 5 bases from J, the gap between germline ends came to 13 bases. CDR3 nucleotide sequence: TGTGCCAGCAGAGACTACCTAGGCGAGACCCAGTACTTC. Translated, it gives CASRDYLGETQYF.

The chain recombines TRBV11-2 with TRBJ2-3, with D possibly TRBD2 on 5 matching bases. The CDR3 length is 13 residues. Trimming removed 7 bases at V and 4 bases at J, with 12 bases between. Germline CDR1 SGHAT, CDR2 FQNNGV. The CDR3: CASIRGHADTQYF. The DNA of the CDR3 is TGTGCCAGCATTCGGGGTCACGCAGATACGCAGTATTTT.